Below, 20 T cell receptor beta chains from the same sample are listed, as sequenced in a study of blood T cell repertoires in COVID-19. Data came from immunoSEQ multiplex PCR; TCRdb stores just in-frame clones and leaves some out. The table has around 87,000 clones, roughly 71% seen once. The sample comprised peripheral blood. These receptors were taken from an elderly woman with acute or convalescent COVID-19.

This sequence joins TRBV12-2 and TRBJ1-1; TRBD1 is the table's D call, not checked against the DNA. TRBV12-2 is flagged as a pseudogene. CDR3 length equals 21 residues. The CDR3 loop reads CASRLAPSRTGAEAMNTEAFF. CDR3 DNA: TGTGCAAGTCGCCTAGCTCCTAGCCGTACAGGGGCCGAGGCGATGAACACTGAAGCTTTCTTT.

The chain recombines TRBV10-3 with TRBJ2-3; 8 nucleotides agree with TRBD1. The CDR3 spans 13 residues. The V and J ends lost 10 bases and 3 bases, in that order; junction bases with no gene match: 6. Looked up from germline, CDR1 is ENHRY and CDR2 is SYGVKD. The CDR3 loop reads CASKQGVTDTQYF. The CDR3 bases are TGTGCCAGCAAACAGGGGGTGACAGATACGCAGTATTTT.

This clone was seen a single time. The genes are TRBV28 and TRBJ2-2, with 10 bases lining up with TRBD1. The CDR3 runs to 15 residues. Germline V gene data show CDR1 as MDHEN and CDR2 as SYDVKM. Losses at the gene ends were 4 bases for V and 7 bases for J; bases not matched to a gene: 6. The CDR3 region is CASSSSGQGSGELFF. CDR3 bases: TGTGCCAGCAGTTCCTCGGGACAGGGGAGCGGGGAGCTGTTTTTT.

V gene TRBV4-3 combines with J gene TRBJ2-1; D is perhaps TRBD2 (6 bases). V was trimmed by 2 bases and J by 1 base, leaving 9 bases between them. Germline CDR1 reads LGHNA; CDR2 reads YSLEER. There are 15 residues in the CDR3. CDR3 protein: CASSQSGVSYNEQFF. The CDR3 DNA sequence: TGCGCCAGCAGCCAATCGGGAGTGTCCTACAATGAGCAGTTCTTC.

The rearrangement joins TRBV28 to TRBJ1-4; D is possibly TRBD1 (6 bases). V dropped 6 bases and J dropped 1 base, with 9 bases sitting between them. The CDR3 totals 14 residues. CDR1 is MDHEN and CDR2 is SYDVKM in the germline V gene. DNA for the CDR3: TGTGCCAGCAGATTACAGGGAACTAATGAAAAACTGTTTTTT. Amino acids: CASRLQGTNEKLFF.

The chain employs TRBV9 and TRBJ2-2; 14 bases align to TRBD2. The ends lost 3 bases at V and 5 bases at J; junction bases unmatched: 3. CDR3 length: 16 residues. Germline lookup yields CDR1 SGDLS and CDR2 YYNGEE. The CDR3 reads CASSAGLAGETGELFF. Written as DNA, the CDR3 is TGTGCCAGCAGCGCGGGACTAGCGGGAGAGACCGGGGAGCTGTTTTTT.

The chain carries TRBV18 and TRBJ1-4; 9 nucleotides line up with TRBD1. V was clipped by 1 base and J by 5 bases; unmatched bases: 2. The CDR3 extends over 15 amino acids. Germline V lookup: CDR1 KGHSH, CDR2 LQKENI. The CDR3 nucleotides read TGTGCCAGCTCACCACGTGGACAGGGGAATGAAAAACTGTTTTTT. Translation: CASSPRGQGNEKLFF.

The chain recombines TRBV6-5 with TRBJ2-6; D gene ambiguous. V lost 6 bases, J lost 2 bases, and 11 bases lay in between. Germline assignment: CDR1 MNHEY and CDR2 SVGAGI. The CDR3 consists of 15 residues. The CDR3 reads CASRPQRPGANVLTF. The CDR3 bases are TGTGCCAGCAGGCCTCAGAGGCCTGGGGCCAACGTCCTGACTTTC.

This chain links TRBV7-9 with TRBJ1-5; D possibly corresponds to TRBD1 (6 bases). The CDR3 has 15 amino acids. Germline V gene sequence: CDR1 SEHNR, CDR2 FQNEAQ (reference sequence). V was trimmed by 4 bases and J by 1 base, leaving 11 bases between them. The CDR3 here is CASSSQGLSNQPQHF. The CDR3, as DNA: TGTGCCAGCAGCTCACAGGGCTTGAGCAATCAGCCCCAGCATTTT.

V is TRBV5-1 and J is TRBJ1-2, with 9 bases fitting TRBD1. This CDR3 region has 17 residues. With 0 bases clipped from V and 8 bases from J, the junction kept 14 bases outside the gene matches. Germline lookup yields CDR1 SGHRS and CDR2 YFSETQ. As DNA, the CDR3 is TGCGCCAGCAGCTTGGCATATCAGGGGGACAGGGTAAAAGGCTACACCTTC. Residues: CASSLAYQGDRVKGYTF.

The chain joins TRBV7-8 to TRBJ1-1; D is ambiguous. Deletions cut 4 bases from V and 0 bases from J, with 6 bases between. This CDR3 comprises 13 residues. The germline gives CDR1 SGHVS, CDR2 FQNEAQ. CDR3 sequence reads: CASSSTLNTEAFF. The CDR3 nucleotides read TGTGCCAGCAGCTCTACTCTGAACACTGAAGCTTTCTTT.

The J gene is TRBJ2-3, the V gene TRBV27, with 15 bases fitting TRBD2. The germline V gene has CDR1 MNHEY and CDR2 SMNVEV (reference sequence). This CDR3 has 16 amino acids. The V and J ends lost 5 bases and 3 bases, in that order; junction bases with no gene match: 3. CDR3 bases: TGTGCCAGCAGTCGGACTAGCGGGGGGGCAACAGATACGCAGTATTTT. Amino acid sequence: CASSRTSGGATDTQYF.

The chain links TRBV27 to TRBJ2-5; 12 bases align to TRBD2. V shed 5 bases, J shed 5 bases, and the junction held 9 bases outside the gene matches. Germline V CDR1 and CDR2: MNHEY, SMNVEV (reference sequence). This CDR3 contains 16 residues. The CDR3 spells CASSPGTSGWRETQYF. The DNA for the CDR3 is TGTGCCAGCAGTCCGGGGACTAGCGGGTGGCGGGAGACCCAGTACTTC.

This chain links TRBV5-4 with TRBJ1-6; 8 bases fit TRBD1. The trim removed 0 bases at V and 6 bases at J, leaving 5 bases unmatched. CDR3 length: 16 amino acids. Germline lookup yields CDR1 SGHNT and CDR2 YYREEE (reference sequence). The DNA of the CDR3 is TGTGCCAGCAGCTTGGAAGGTGACAGGGGTAATTCACCCCTCCACTTT. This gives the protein CASSLEGDRGNSPLHF.

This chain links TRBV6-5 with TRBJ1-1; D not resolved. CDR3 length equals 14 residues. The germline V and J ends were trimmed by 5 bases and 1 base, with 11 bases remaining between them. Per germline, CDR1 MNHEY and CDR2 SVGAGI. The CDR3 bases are TGTGCCAGCAGTCGGGCCGAGGGGAACACTGAAGCTTTCTTT. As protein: CASSRAEGNTEAFF.

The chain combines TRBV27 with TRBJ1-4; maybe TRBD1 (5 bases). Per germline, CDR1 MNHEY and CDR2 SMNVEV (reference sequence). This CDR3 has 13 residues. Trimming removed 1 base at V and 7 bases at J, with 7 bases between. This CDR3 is CASSLFRGEKLFF. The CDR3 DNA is TGTGCCAGCAGTTTATTTAGGGGTGAAAAACTGTTTTTT.

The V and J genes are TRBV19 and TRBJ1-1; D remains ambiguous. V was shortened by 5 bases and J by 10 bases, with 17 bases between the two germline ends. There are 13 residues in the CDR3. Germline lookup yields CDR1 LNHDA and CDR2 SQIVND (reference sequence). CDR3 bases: TGTGCCAGTAGTCGAAGGACTCTGGATGGAGCTTTCTTT. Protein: CASSRRTLDGAFF.

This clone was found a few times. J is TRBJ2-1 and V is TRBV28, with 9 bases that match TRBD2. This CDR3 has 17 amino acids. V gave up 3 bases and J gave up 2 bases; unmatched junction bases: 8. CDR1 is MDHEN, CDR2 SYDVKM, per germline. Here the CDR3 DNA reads TGTGCCAGCAGTTTGAGCTGGGCGGGAGGGCCCTACAATGAGCAGTTCTTC. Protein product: CASSLSWAGGPYNEQFF.

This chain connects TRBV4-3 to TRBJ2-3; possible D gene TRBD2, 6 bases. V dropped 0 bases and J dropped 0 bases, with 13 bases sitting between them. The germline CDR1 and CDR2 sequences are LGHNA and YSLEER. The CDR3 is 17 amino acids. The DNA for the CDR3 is TGCGCCAGCAGCCAAGAAGGAGGGGCCCCTAGCACAGATACGCAGTATTTT. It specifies CASSQEGGAPSTDTQYF.

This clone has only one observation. DNA for the CDR3: TGTGCCAGCAGTTACTCTTGGGGAGCAGATACGCAGTATTTT. This codes for CASSYSWGADTQYF. The chain uses TRBV6-2 or TRBV6-3 and TRBJ2-3, with D possibly matching TRBD2 (5 bases). CDR1 MNHEY and CDR2 SVGEGT come from the germline V gene. The V end lost 0 bases, the J end lost 4 bases, and 8 bases lay between the germline ends. The CDR3 consists of 14 residues.